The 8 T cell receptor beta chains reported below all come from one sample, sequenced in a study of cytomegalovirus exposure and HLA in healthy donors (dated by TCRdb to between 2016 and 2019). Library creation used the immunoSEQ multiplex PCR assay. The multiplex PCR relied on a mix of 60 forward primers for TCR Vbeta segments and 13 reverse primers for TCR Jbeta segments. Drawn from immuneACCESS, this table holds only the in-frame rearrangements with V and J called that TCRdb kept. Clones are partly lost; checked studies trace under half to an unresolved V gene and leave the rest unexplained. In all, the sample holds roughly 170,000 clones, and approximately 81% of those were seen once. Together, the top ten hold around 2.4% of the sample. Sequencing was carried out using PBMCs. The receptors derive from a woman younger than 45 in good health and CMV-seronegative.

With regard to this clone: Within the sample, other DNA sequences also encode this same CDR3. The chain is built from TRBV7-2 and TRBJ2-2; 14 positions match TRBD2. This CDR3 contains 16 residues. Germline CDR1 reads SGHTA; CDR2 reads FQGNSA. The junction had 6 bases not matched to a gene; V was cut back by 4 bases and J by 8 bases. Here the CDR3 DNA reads TGTGCCAGCAGCTCTGGACTAGCGGGGGGAACGGGGGAGCTGTTTTTT. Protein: CASSSGLAGGTGELFF.

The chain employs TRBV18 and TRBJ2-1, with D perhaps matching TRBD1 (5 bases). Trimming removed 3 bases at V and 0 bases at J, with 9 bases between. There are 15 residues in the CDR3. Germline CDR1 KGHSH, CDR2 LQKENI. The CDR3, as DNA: TGTGCCAGCTCACCGATCGACAGCTCCTACAATGAGCAGTTCTTC. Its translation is CASSPIDSSYNEQFF.

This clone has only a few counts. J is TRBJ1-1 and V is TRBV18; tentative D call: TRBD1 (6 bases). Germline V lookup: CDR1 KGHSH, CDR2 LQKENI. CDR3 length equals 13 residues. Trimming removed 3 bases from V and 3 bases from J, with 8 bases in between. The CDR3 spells CASSPAGDTEAFF. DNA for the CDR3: TGTGCCAGCTCACCCGCAGGGGACACTGAAGCTTTCTTT.

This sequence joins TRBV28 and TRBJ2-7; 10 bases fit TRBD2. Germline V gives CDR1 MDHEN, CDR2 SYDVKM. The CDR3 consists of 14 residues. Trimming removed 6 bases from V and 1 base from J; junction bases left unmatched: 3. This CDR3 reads CASSRAGGSYEQYF. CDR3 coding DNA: TGTGCCAGCAGCCGAGCGGGAGGGTCCTACGAGCAGTACTTC.

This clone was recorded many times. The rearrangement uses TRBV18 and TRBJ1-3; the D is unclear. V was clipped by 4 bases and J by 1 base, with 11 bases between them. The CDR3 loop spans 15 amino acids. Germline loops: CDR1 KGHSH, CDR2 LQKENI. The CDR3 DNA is TGTGCCAGCTCACATTCTTCTTTATCTGGAAACACCATATATTTT. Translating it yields CASSHSSLSGNTIYF.

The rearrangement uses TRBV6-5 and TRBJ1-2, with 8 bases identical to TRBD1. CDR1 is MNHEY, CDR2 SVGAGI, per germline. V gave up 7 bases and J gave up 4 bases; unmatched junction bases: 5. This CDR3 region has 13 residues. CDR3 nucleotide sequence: TGTGCCAGCATTAAAGGACAGGGCTATGGCTACACCTTC. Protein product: CASIKGQGYGYTF.

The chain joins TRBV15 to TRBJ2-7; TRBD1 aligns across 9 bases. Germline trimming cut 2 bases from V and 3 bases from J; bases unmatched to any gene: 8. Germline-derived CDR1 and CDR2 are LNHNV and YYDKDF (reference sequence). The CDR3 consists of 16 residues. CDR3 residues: CATSRTGTGPFYEQYF. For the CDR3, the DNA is TGTGCCACCAGCAGAACCGGGACAGGGCCTTTCTACGAGCAGTACTTC.

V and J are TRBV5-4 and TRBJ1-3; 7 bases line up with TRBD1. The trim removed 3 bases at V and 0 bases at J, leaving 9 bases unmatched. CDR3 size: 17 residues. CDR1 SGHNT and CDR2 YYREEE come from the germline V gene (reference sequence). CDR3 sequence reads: CASSWGAGGPSGNTIYF. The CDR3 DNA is TGTGCCAGCAGCTGGGGGGCAGGGGGTCCCTCTGGAAACACCATATATTTT.